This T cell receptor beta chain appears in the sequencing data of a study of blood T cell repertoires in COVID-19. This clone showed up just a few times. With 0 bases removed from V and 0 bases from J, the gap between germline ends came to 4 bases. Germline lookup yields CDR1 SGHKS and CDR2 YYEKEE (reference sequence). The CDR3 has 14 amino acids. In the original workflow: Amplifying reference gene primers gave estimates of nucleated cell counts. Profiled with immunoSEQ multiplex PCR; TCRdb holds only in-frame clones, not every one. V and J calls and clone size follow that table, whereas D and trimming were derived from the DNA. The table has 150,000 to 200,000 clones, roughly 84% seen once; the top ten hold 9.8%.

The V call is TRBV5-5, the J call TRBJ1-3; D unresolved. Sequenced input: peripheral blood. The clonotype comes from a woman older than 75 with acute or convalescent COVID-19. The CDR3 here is CASSLDSSGNTIYF. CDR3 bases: TGTGCCAGCAGCTTGGACAGCTCTGGAAACACCATATATTTT. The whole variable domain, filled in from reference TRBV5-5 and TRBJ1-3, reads DAGVTQSPTHLIKTRGQQVTLRCSPISGHKSVSWYQQVLGQGPQFIFQYYEKEERGRGNFPDRFSARQFPNYSSELNVNALLLGDSALYLCASSLDSSGNTIYFGEGSWLTVV.